This paragraph covers one T cell receptor (beta chain) sequence. Germline values: CDR1 SGHRS, CDR2 YFSETQ. V gave up 0 bases and J gave up 4 bases, with 16 bases separating them. The CDR3 has 16 amino acids. This sample is part of a study of blood T cell repertoires in COVID-19. Overall study context: Collection of acute and convalescent COVID-19 samples took place in the United States, Italy and Spain. PBMCs, B-cell-depleted T cells, or T cells were the source of the cDNA or gDNA that made up the material.

In the study's own analysis: Using reference gene primer amplification, nucleated cell counts were estimated. The assay was immunoSEQ multiplex PCR, and TCRdb's table has in-frame clones only and misses some. V and J calls and clone size come straight from that table; D and trimming were deduced from the DNA. The profile shows 30,000 to 40,000 clones, over 80% of them singletons. The chain employs TRBV5-1 and TRBJ2-5, with D tentatively TRBD2 (6 bases). Sample: peripheral blood. The clonotype comes from a woman in her 30s in a cohort sampled during active COVID-19. Here the CDR3 reads CASSLEGGVVGETQYF. The CDR3 nucleotides are TGCGCCAGCAGCTTGGAAGGCGGGGTCGTGGGAGAGACCCAGTACTTC.